This is a list of T cell receptor beta chains from one sample in a study of CD8 T cells in ankylosing spondylitis. TCRdb redid the calling of the 5' RACE reads with MiXCR, one entry per CDR3 protein. This sample has around 130,000 distinct CDR3 sequences, with approximately 10% found just once. Sequenced material: blood, either unsorted or a sorted T cell fraction (not recorded which). These receptors were obtained from a male donor with ankylosing spondylitis or in good health (not recorded which). CDR3s include the opening cysteine and the closing phenylalanine or tryptophan. The D gene is left open where the match is weak. Size values are once, few and many counts, or a class for expanded clones, and some rows have none.

d_gene	v_gene	j_gene	abundance	CDR3nt	CDR3aa
NA	TRBV4-3	TRBJ2-5	few	TGCGCCAGCAGCCAAGATGATAAGGTTCGGGAGACCCAGTACTTC	CASSQDDKVRETQYF
NA	TRBV7-2	TRBJ1-5	NA	TGTGCCAGCAGCTTGAGACAGTCTCGCGGAGATCAGCCCCAGCATTTT	CASSLRQSRGDQPQHF
NA	TRBV3-1	TRBJ2-3	many	TGTGCCAGCAGCCAAGATCCAGGCTACACAGATACGCAGTATTTT	CASSQDPGYTDTQYF
NA	TRBV20-1	TRBJ2-1	many	TGCAGTGCTAGCCCCCTACAGGAGCGCTCCTACAATGAGCAGTTCTTC	CSASPLQERSYNEQFF
TRBD2	TRBV6-1	TRBJ2-1	many	TGTGCCAGCAGTCAGACTAGCGGGAGCTCCTACAATGAGCAGTTCTTC	CASSQTSGSSYNEQFF
NA	TRBV6-1	TRBJ2-2	many	TGTGCCAGCAGCCAGACTAGGGAGGCCGGGGAGCTGTTTTTT	CASSQTREAGELFF
NA	TRBV5-1	TRBJ1-3	few	TGCGCCAGCAGCCCGGACGATGTCGCTGGAAACACCATATATTTT	CASSPDDVAGNTIYF
NA	TRBV20-1	TRBJ2-1	few	TGCAGTGCTACCCTAACCCCTCGAGGAAGAGGATTCTCCTACAATGAGCAGTTCTTC	CSATLTPRGRGFSYNEQFF
TRBD1	TRBV20-1	TRBJ2-3	many	TGCAGTGCCAAGACAGGGGCCATCACAGATACGCAGTATTTT	CSAKTGAITDTQYF
NA	TRBV7-8	TRBJ1-5	few	TGTGCCAGCAGTTTCGGGAAGGATCAGCCCCAGCATTTT	CASSFGKDQPQHF
NA	TRBV15	TRBJ2-4	many	TGTGCCACCAGCAGAGGCCCCCAACAGGGATGGGCCAAAAACATTCAGTACTTC	CATSRGPQQGWAKNIQYF
NA	TRBV5-1	TRBJ2-2	many	TGCGCCAGCAGCTTGCCCGGGGACACCGGGGAGCTGTTTTTT	CASSLPGDTGELFF
NA	TRBV6-1	TRBJ2-7	many	TGTGCCAGCAGTGAAGGTCGGTTCTACGAGCAGTACTTC	CASSEGRFYEQYF
TRBD2	TRBV12-3/TRBV12-4	TRBJ2-2	NA	TGTGCCAGCAGTAAGAGGACTAGCGGGAGAACCGGGGAGCTGTTTTTT	CASSKRTSGRTGELFF
NA	TRBV20-1	TRBJ1-6	many	TGCAGTGCCGGGGGGGCCTTCACTAATTCACCCCTCCACTTT	CSAGGAFTNSPLHF
NA	TRBV7-7	TRBJ2-5	NA	TGTGCCAGCAGCTTAGGGACAGAACAAGAGACCCAGTACTTC	CASSLGTEQETQYF
NA	TRBV7-8	TRBJ2-7	NA	TGTGCCAGCAGCTTATCCCCGGGAGACTCCTACGAGCAGTACTTC	CASSLSPGDSYEQYF
NA	TRBV7-2	TRBJ2-5	few	TGTGCCAGCAGCGGAGCGGTTCGGGAGACCCAGTACTTC	CASSGAVRETQYF
TRBD2	TRBV28	TRBJ2-7	NA	TGTGCCAGCAGTTTACTAGCGGGAGGATCGGACGAGCAGTACTTC	CASSLLAGGSDEQYF
TRBD2	TRBV4-1	TRBJ2-3	many	TGCGCCAGCAGCCAAGATCGGGATAGCGGGAGTGGTGATACGCAGTATTTT	CASSQDRDSGSGDTQYF
NA	TRBV12-3/TRBV12-4	TRBJ1-1	NA	TGTGCCAGCAGGCTGACCGGGACGGTCAACACTGAAGCTTTCTTT	CASRLTGTVNTEAFF
NA	TRBV18	TRBJ1-5	NA	TGTGCCAGCTCGGAACAGGCAAGCAATCAGCCCCAGCATTTT	CASSEQASNQPQHF
TRBD2	TRBV7-9	TRBJ2-5	many	TGTGCCAGCAGCCTTCGTGGAACTAGCGGACAAGAGACCCAGTACTTC	CASSLRGTSGQETQYF
NA	TRBV12-3/TRBV12-4	TRBJ2-1	NA	TGTGCCAGCAGCTCCGGGACCCAAAGGGGGAATGAGCAGTTCTTC	CASSSGTQRGNEQFF
NA	TRBV7-2	TRBJ2-1	few	TGTGCCAGCAGCTTATACGTGTTTGAGCAGTTCTTC	CASSLYVFEQFF
NA	TRBV28	TRBJ1-4	many	TGTGCCAGCAGTTTCATTGGGGGGGGTGGAGAAAAACTGTTTTTT	CASSFIGGGGEKLFF
TRBD1	TRBV12-3/TRBV12-4	TRBJ2-7	many	TGTGCCAGCAGTTTAGCGCAAGGGGGCTTCGAGCAGTACTTC	CASSLAQGGFEQYF
TRBD1	TRBV12-3/TRBV12-4	TRBJ1-3	many	TGTGCCAGCAGCTATAGACAGGGAGGGAGCTCTGGAAACACCATATATTTT	CASSYRQGGSSGNTIYF
NA	TRBV29-1	TRBJ2-5	many	TGCAGCGTTGAAGAACTTCGGGTGTACCAAGAGACCCAGTACTTC	CSVEELRVYQETQYF
TRBD2	TRBV20-1	TRBJ2-3	many	TGCAGTGCTCGACTAGCGGGAGGGCCTTATACGCAGTATTTT	CSARLAGGPYTQYF
NA	TRBV20-1	TRBJ2-7	NA	TGCAGTGCCTTAAAGGGGGGACATATGAAAGGCGAGCAGTACTTC	CSALKGGHMKGEQYF
TRBD1	TRBV28	TRBJ2-5	many	TGTGCCAGCAGGTCCGGGACAGGGGGCGTATCATATCAAGAGACCCAGTACTTC	CASRSGTGGVSYQETQYF
TRBD2	TRBV24-1	TRBJ2-1	NA	TGTGCCACCATGAGCGGGAGGTTCTCCTACAATGAGCAGTTCTTC	CATMSGRFSYNEQFF
NA	TRBV28	TRBJ1-5	many	TGTGCCAGCAGTTTACCTCTAGAGCCCCAGCATTTT	CASSLPLEPQHF
TRBD1	TRBV5-5	TRBJ2-7	many	TGTGCCAGCAGTGACCGGGACAGGGTCGCCTACGAGCAGTACTTC	CASSDRDRVAYEQYF
NA	TRBV4-1	TRBJ1-2	NA	TGCGCCAGCAGCCAAGGGCCGGGTTCCTATGGCTACACCTTC	CASSQGPGSYGYTF
TRBD1	TRBV7-9	TRBJ2-5	many	TGTGCCAGCAGCTCACCTGCACCAGACAGGGGAGGAGAGACCCAGTACTTC	CASSSPAPDRGGETQYF
TRBD2	TRBV5-1	TRBJ2-2	many	TGCGCCAGCTTAGGGGAAAGCGGGACGAGTACCGGGGAGCTGTTTTTT	CASLGESGTSTGELFF
TRBD2	TRBV29-1	TRBJ2-3	many	TGCAGCGTGTACGGACTAGCTGATACGCAGTATTTT	CSVYGLADTQYF
NA	TRBV19	TRBJ1-1	NA	TGTGCCAGTAGTATAGCGAAAGGAACTGAAGCTTTCTTT	CASSIAKGTEAFF
NA	TRBV20-1	TRBJ2-3	NA	TGCAGTGCTAGAGCCCACCAGGAGGGGCGCACAGATACGCAGTATTTT	CSARAHQEGRTDTQYF
NA	TRBV19	TRBJ1-5	many	TGTGCCAGTAGTATTCGGCGGAATAGCAATCAGCCCCAGCATTTT	CASSIRRNSNQPQHF
TRBD2	TRBV7-3	TRBJ2-7	many	TGTGCCAGCAGCCGGACCGGGACTACTATCTCCGAGCAGTACTTC	CASSRTGTTISEQYF
TRBD2	TRBV7-2	TRBJ2-1	medium-sized	TGTGCCAGCAGCTCAGCGGGAGTGTCCTACAATGAGCAGTTCTTC	CASSSAGVSYNEQFF
TRBD2	TRBV12-3/TRBV12-4	TRBJ2-5	many	TGTGCCAGCAGTCTGCTAGCGGGAGTGCGTAAAGAGACCCAGTACTTC	CASSLLAGVRKETQYF
NA	TRBV2	TRBJ1-6	many	TGTGCCAGCAGTGTATCGGGGGCCCTAAATTCACCCCTCCACTTT	CASSVSGALNSPLHF
TRBD2	TRBV7-2	TRBJ2-7	NA	TGTGCCAGCAGCTTAGTCGGGGCTAGCGGGAACGAGCAGTACTTC	CASSLVGASGNEQYF
NA	TRBV5-1	TRBJ2-1	many	TGCGCCAGCAGCCCGAGTATCAATGAGCAGTTCTTC	CASSPSINEQFF
TRBD1	TRBV5-1	TRBJ2-4	few	TGCGCCAGCAGCCCGGAGACAGGGTTTCCCAAAAACATTCAGTACTTC	CASSPETGFPKNIQYF
TRBD1	TRBV20-1	TRBJ2-2	NA	TGCAGTGCGAGACAGGGGACGAACACCGGGGAGCTGTTTTTT	CSARQGTNTGELFF
TRBD2	TRBV5-1	TRBJ2-1	many	TGCGCCAGCAGCGAGGAATTAGCGGGAGGGCCGGACGTCAATGAGCAGTTCTTC	CASSEELAGGPDVNEQFF
NA	TRBV5-4	TRBJ2-7	NA	TGTGCCAGCAGCCTGGTACCCGACGACGAGCAGTACTTC	CASSLVPDDEQYF
NA	TRBV20-1	TRBJ2-1	NA	TGCAGTGCGGGCCCGGGTCGGGCGGGATTAGGTGAGCAGTTCTTC	CSAGPGRAGLGEQFF
TRBD2	TRBV3-1	TRBJ2-5	few	TGTGCCAGCAGCCAAGAGAAGCGGGAGTTATGGGAGACCCAGTACTTC	CASSQEKRELWETQYF
TRBD1	TRBV4-3	TRBJ2-1	many	TGCGCCAGCAGCCAAGATCGAGGGGGCTTCTACAATGAGCAGTTCTTC	CASSQDRGGFYNEQFF
NA	TRBV12-3/TRBV12-4	TRBJ2-3	many	TGTGCCAGCAGTCAGTGGACAGCTAGCACAGATACGCAGTATTTT	CASSQWTASTDTQYF
TRBD1	TRBV7-3	TRBJ2-3	many	TGTGCCAGCAGCGGCAGTGGGGACAGTACCGTCACAGATACGCAGTATTTT	CASSGSGDSTVTDTQYF
NA	TRBV6-2/TRBV6-3	TRBJ2-7	many	TGTGCCAGCAGAGACGGCTACGAGCAGTACTTC	CASRDGYEQYF
TRBD2	TRBV24-1	TRBJ2-2	many	TGTGCCACCAGGGGATCCCGGGACTACCGGAGCGGGGAGCTGTTTTTT	CATRGSRDYRSGELFF
NA	TRBV15	TRBJ1-4	many	TGTGCCACCAGCATTTTGAGGAGTGAAAAACTGTTTTTT	CATSILRSEKLFF